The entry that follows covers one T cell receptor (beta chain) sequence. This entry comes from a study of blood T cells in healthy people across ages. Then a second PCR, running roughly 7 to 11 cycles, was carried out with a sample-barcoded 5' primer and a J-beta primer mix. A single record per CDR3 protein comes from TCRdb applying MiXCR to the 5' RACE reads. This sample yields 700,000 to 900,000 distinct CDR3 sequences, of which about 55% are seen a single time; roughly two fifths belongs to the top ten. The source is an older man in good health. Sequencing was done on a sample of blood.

This chain's CDR3 is CASSRGGARADEQFF. The CDR3 nucleotides read TGTGCCAGCAGTCGAGGGGGGGCGCGGGCCGATGAGCAGTTCTTC. The gene calls are TRBV2 and TRBJ2-1; D may be TRBD2 (7 bases). Trimming took 5 bases from V and 8 from J, leaving 19 bases between them. There are 15 residues in the CDR3. Germline loops: CDR1 SNHLY, CDR2 FYNNEI. Drawing the rest from reference TRBV2 and TRBJ2-1, the complete variable domain is EPEVTQTPSHQVTQMGQEVILRCVPISNHLYFYWYRQILGQKVEFLVSFYNNEISEKSEIFDDQFSVERPDGSNFTLKIRSTKLEDSAMYFCASSRGGARADEQFFGPGTRLTVL.